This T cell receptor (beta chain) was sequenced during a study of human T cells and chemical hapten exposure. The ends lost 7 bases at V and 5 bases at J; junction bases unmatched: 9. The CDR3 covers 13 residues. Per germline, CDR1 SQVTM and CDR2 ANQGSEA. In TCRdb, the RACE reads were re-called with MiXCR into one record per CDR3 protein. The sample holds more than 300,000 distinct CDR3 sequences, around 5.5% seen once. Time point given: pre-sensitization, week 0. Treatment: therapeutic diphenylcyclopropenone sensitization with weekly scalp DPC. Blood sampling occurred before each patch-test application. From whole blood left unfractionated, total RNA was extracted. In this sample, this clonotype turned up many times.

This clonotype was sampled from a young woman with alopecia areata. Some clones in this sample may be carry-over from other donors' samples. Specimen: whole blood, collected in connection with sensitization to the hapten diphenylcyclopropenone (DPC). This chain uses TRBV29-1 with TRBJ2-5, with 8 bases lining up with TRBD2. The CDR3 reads CSARLSGAETQYF. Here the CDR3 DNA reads TGCAGCGCGAGACTTAGCGGGGCGGAGACCCAGTACTTC.